This T cell receptor beta chain was obtained from a study of blood T cells in healthy people across ages. CDR3 size: 19 residues. Germline loops: CDR1 MGHRA, CDR2 YSYEKL. A J-beta primer mix and a sample-barcoded 5' primer were used in a second PCR of about 7 to 12 cycles. TCRdb re-analysed the 5' RACE reads in MiXCR, keeping a single row per CDR3 protein. Of some 1.5 million distinct CDR3 sequences in the sample, under 30% were seen once. This clonotype was observed a handful of times. At one boundary the junction diverges from the germline segment, which might be a read error. The rearrangement uses TRBV4-1 and TRBJ2-7; maybe TRBD2 (6 bases). Sequenced sample: blood. The receptor comes from a woman in her 30s in good health. CDR3 loop: CSSSQASIRESPKAYEQYF. The CDR3 bases are TGCTCCAGCAGCCAAGCATCCATCCGGGAGAGCCCCAAAGCGTACGAGCAGTACTTC.